These 12 T cell receptor beta chains were sequenced from one sample in a study of regulatory T cells in long-lasting Graves disease. Stated time point: persistent/refractory GD, antithyroid drugs over 5 years with positive TRAb. Making the TCR library involved RNA that had been extracted from PBMCs. Through Arm-PCR of CDR3 regions and iRepertoire HTBI primers, TCR beta libraries were built. TCRdb analysed the multiplex PCR reads with MiXCR anew, one entry per CDR3 protein. The top ten hold around 20% of the sample, which has 300,000 to 500,000 distinct CDR3 sequences, more than 20% seen once. Material: peripheral blood mononuclear cells (PBMCs), obtained when the disease was refractory, from a patient treated with antithyroid drugs. All receptors derive from a female donor with Graves disease.

This clonotype appeared a few times. This rearrangement joins TRBV24-1 to TRBJ2-2; D is possibly TRBD1 or TRBD2 (5 bases each). The V gene lost 6 bases and the J gene lost 2 bases, with 15 bases spanning the gap. This CDR3 is 16 amino acids long. CDR1 is KGHDR, CDR2 SFDVKD, per germline. The CDR3, as DNA: TGTGCCACCAGTCGGGGTTTCGGGGCCAACACCGGGGAGCTGTTTTTT. Translated: CATSRGFGANTGELFF.

This clonotype was recorded many times. This rearrangement joins TRBV12-3 or TRBV12-4 to TRBJ2-5, with D tentatively TRBD2 (5 bases). Trimming took off 5 bases at V and 5 bases at J, with 15 bases between the two ends. The CDR3 is 14 amino acids. This chain's CDR3 is CASSPPPGGETQYF. The CDR3 region has the DNA TGTGCCAGCAGTCCCCCCCCGGGCGGGGAGACCCAGTACTTC.

This clonotype was seen a few times. The chain employs TRBV20-1 and TRBJ2-7; 11 nucleotides align to TRBD2. V trimming: 6 bases; J trimming: 5 bases; junction bases outside the gene matches: 6. The CDR3 is 13 residues long. Germline assignment: CDR1 DFQATT and CDR2 SNEGSKA (reference sequence). CDR3 in DNA: TGCAGTGCAAACCCGGGACTAGCGGACGAGCAGTACTTC. It encodes CSANPGLADEQYF.

This clonotype occurred a few times. A much larger clone sits a single nucleotide away, making a read error possible. The rearrangement uses TRBV7-8 and TRBJ2-5; D unclear. The CDR3 runs to 16 residues. The V gene's germline CDR1 is SGHVS and CDR2 FQNEAQ. V gave up 8 bases and J gave up 0 bases, with 19 bases separating them. Here the CDR3 reads CASGRRNLGYQETQYF. The DNA for the CDR3 is TGTGCCAGCGGCCGCCGGAACCTCGGGTACCAAGAGACCCAGTACTTC. Variable domain in full (rest from reference TRBV7-8 and TRBJ2-5): GAGVSQSPRYKVAKRGQDVALRCDPISGHVSLFWYQQALGQGPEFLTYFQNEAQLDKSGLPSDRFFAERPEGSVSTLKIQRTQQEDSAVYLCASGRRNLGYQETQYFGPGTRLLVL.

This clonotype was detected ten times or more. The V and J genes are TRBV7-2 and TRBJ2-7; 8 bases match TRBD2. Germline V gene sequence: CDR1 SGHTA, CDR2 FQGNSA. The J segment lost 5 bases and the V segment lost 3 bases, leaving 9 bases of the junction unmatched. The CDR3 runs 15 residues. CDR3 sequence (DNA): TGTGCCAGCAGCTTTGGTGAAGCGGGAGTAAACGAGCAGTACTTC. Translating gives CASSFGEAGVNEQYF. Full variable domain (rest looked up from reference TRBV7-2 and TRBJ2-7): GAGVSQSPSNKVTEKGKDVELRCDPISGHTALYWYRQSLGQGLEFLIYFQGNSAPDKSGLPSDRFSAERTGGSVSTLTIQRTQQEDSAVYLCASSFGEAGVNEQYFGPGTRLTVT.

CDR3 amino acids: CASSSPGLAGSLAKNIQYF. CDR3 in DNA: TGTGCCAGCAGCTCACCGGGACTAGCGGGGTCATTAGCCAAAAACATTCAGTACTTC. The V and J genes are TRBV11-1 and TRBJ2-4; TRBD2 matches at 13 bases. With 4 bases clipped from V and 0 bases from J, the junction kept 9 bases outside the gene matches. Germline V gene data show CDR1 as SGHAT and CDR2 as FQDESV (reference sequence). The CDR3 spans 19 residues. Full variable domain (remainder filled in from reference TRBV11-1 and TRBJ2-4): EAEVAQSPRYKITEKSQAVAFWCDPISGHATLYWYRQILGQGPELLVQFQDESVVDDSQLPKDRFSAERLKGVDSTLKIQPAELGDSAMYLCASSSPGLAGSLAKNIQYFGAGTRLSVL.

This clonotype was picked up many times. The chain couples TRBV12-3 or TRBV12-4 to TRBJ1-6; TRBD1 agrees at 7 bases. With 3 bases clipped from V and 7 bases from J, the junction kept 3 bases outside the gene matches. This CDR3 spans 14 amino acids. DNA of the CDR3: TGTGCCAGCAGTTTTACAGGGGCCAATTCACCCCTCCACTTT. Its translation: CASSFTGANSPLHF.

This clonotype was seen repeatedly, ten times or more. The gene calls are TRBV7-9 and TRBJ2-7; D not resolved. V was trimmed by 1 base and J by 5 bases, leaving 9 bases between them. Germline V lookup: CDR1 SEHNR, CDR2 FQNEAQ (reference sequence). CDR3 length: 13 residues. In nucleotides, the CDR3 is TGTGCCAGCAGCTTAGAGCAAGGGCACGAGCAGTACTTC. Protein product: CASSLEQGHEQYF.

The chain joins TRBV7-2 to TRBJ2-1; 8 bases agree with TRBD2. Trimming cost V 5 bases and J 2 bases; bases outside gene matches: 11. CDR3 size: 17 residues. Germline V gene data show CDR1 as SGHTA and CDR2 as FQGNSA. The CDR3: CASSLNPTSGAYNEQFF. Here the CDR3 DNA reads TGTGCCAGCAGCCTAAACCCCACTAGCGGAGCCTACAATGAGCAGTTCTTC.

This rearrangement joins TRBV2 to TRBJ2-7; D is unclear. Germline V gene sequence: CDR1 SNHLY, CDR2 FYNNEI. Between the trimmed V and J ends, which lost 1 base and 0 bases, there was a span of 7 bases. The CDR3 length is 14 residues. CDR3 bases: TGTGCCAGCAGTGAAGATGCTAACTCCTACGAGCAGTACTTC. Its protein is CASSEDANSYEQYF.

This clonotype turned up a few times. V is TRBV29-1 and J is TRBJ1-1; D unresolved. Trimming shortened V by 5 bases and J by 0 bases, and 7 bases separated the two germline ends. The CDR3 has 12 amino acids. From germline, CDR1 is SQVTM and CDR2 ANQGSEA. CDR3 protein: CSVRIMNTEAFF. As DNA, the CDR3 is TGCAGCGTTAGAATAATGAACACTGAAGCTTTCTTT.

This clonotype was picked up a small number of times. V usage is TRBV6-1 and J usage is TRBJ2-5, with 8 bases lining up with TRBD1. Germline values: CDR1 MNHNS, CDR2 SASEGT. With 5 bases clipped from V and 4 bases from J, the junction kept 9 bases outside the gene matches. CDR3 size: 15 residues. In nucleotides, the CDR3 is TGTGCCAGCAGTCCCGACAGGGGAATCGGAGAGACCCAGTACTTC. This gives the protein CASSPDRGIGETQYF.